Presented here are 9 T cell receptor beta chains from one specimen sequenced in a study of T cell changes during pregnancy in multiple sclerosis. The repertoire was sequenced with immunoSEQ multiplex PCR; TCRdb's copy has only in-frame clones and lacks some. This table holds about 100,000 clones, approximately 90% found once. The sample here was peripheral blood, taken after pregnancy. These receptors were obtained from a female donor with multiple sclerosis, enrolled in a pregnancy study.

This clone was observed a handful of times. The V and J genes are TRBV6-5 and TRBJ1-2, with 10 bases aligning to TRBD1. Germline loops: CDR1 MNHEY, CDR2 SVGAGI. V was pared by 5 bases and J by 6 bases, with 9 bases of the junction left unmatched. This CDR3 spans 15 amino acids. The CDR3 nucleotides read TGTGCCAGCAGTAGTATTATTGGGACAGGGGATGGCTACACCTTC. Translation: CASSSIIGTGDGYTF.

The table lists this clone with a few counts. J is TRBJ1-4 and V is TRBV30, with D perhaps TRBD1 (5 bases). There are 13 residues in the CDR3. The germline V and J ends were trimmed by 3 bases and 4 bases, with 9 bases remaining between them. Looked up from germline, CDR1 is GTSNPN and CDR2 is SVGIG (reference sequence). The CDR3 nucleotides are TGTGCCTGGAGGGGGGGTAATAATGAAAAACTGTTTTTT. It is translated as CAWRGGNNEKLFF.

The chain joins TRBV11-3 to TRBJ2-5; 11 nucleotides match TRBD2. The trim removed 5 bases at V and 0 bases at J, leaving 5 bases unmatched. The germline gives CDR1 SGHNT, CDR2 YENEEA. The CDR3 has 16 residues. CDR3 region: CASSPNSGGDQETQYF. The CDR3, as DNA: TGTGCCAGCAGCCCCAATAGCGGGGGGGACCAAGAGACCCAGTACTTC.

This clone was counted between two and nine times. This CDR3 is also generated by other DNA sequences in the sample. This CDR3 reads CASSLGQGNGYTF. CDR3 coding DNA: TGCGCCAGCAGCCTCGGACAGGGAAATGGCTACACCTTC. The V call is TRBV5-1, the J call TRBJ1-2, with TRBD1 matching 8 bases. The CDR3 has 13 residues. Trimming took 4 bases from V and 6 from J; bases not matched to a gene: 5. The germline CDR1 and CDR2 sequences are SGHRS and YFSETQ. Full variable domain (missing parts from reference TRBV5-1 and TRBJ1-2): KAGVTQTPRYLIKTRGQQVTLSCSPISGHRSVSWYQQTPGQGLQFLFEYFSETQRNKGNFPGRFSGRQFSNSRSEMNVSTLELGDSALYLCASSLGQGNGYTFGSGTRLTVV.

This sequence joins TRBV27 and TRBJ1-1, with 9 nucleotides matching TRBD1. V shed 5 bases, J shed 7 bases, and the junction held 5 bases outside the gene matches. The CDR3 runs to 13 residues. Germline-derived CDR1 and CDR2 are MNHEY and SMNVEV (reference sequence). In nucleotides, the CDR3 is TGTGCCAGCAGTCAACAGGGGGCTGATGAAGCTTTCTTT. Encoded protein: CASSQQGADEAFF.

This clone was seen only a few times. This chain connects TRBV19 to TRBJ2-1, with TRBD2 identical over 8 bases. The germline V gene encodes CDR1 LNHDA and CDR2 SQIVND (reference sequence). The CDR3 extends over 15 amino acids. V shed 5 bases and J 6 bases; nucleotides not matched to a gene: 9. CDR3 bases: TGTGCCAGTAGTCCCCCAGCGGGGGCCCTCAATGAGCAGTTCTTC. It specifies CASSPPAGALNEQFF.

The rearrangement joins TRBV19 to TRBJ2-7, with D possibly TRBD2 on 6 matching bases. The CDR3 consists of 13 residues. V lost 9 bases and J 3 bases, leaving 15 bases between the germline ends. Germline V CDR1 and CDR2: LNHDA, SQIVND (reference sequence). For the CDR3, the DNA is TGTGCCAGCTCCCAACGGGGGAACTACGAGCAGTACTTC. This codes for CASSQRGNYEQYF.

The chain employs TRBV18 and TRBJ2-7; TRBD1 is a possible D gene (6 bases). The CDR3 sequence is 16 residues long. Looked up from germline, CDR1 is KGHSH and CDR2 is LQKENI. Trimming stripped 1 base from V and 6 bases from J, with 19 bases between. CDR3: CASSPLATGTLLEQYF. DNA of the CDR3: TGTGCCAGCTCACCACTCGCGACAGGTACCCTCCTCGAGCAGTACTTC. Full variable domain (rest looked up from reference TRBV18 and TRBJ2-7): NAGVMQNPRHLVRRRGQEARLRCSPMKGHSHVYWYRQLPEEGLKFMVYLQKENIIDESGMPKERFSAEFPKEGPSILRIQQVVRGDSAAYFCASSPLATGTLLEQYFGPGTRLTVT.

This sequence joins TRBV9 and TRBJ1-6; 8 positions match TRBD1. This CDR3 is 16 amino acids long. The V and J ends lost 5 bases and 9 bases, in that order; junction bases with no gene match: 13. Germline V gene lookup returns CDR1 SGDLS and CDR2 YYNGEE. This chain's CDR3 is CASSPTGTGSRSPLHF. The CDR3 region has the DNA TGTGCCAGCAGTCCTACCGGGACAGGTTCCCGTTCACCCCTCCACTTT.